A selection of T cell receptor beta chains follows, all from one sample in a study of regulatory T cells in long-lasting Graves disease. TCRdb analysed the multiplex PCR reads with MiXCR anew, one entry per CDR3 protein. The data hold some 370,000 distinct CDR3 sequences, with less than 25% observed a single time. The starting material was peripheral blood mononuclear cells (PBMCs), obtained when the disease was refractory, from a patient treated with antithyroid drugs. These receptors were taken from a female donor with Graves disease. CDR3s include the opening cysteine and the closing phenylalanine or tryptophan. The order of the fields is J gene, D gene, clone size, V gene, CDR3 DNA, CDR3 protein. A D gene is named only where the DNA matches it firmly. Expanded clones are given a class, and other clones once, few, many or no size at all.

j_call: TRBJ2-7; d_call: TRBD2; clone_size: many; v_call: TRBV7-8; cdr3_nt: TGTGCCAGCAGCGTATCCGCCGGGACTAGCGGGCGTACCTACGAGCAGTACTTC; cdr3_aa: CASSVSAGTSGRTYEQYF
j_call: TRBJ2-7; d_call: -; clone_size: many; v_call: TRBV7-8; cdr3_nt: TGTGCCAGCAGCTCTGAGTCCAGTGCCTTTGCCAACGAGCAGTACTTC; cdr3_aa: CASSSESSAFANEQYF
j_call: TRBJ2-3; d_call: -; clone_size: -; v_call: TRBV6-2/TRBV6-3; cdr3_nt: TGTGCCAGCAGTTTGATCCAGAGTCTCACAGATACGCAGTATTTT; cdr3_aa: CASSLIQSLTDTQYF
j_call: TRBJ1-5; d_call: -; clone_size: once; v_call: TRBV5-4; cdr3_nt: TGCGCCAGCAGCCGCCTCTTAAATCAGCCCCAGCATTTT; cdr3_aa: CASSRLLNQPQHF
j_call: TRBJ1-2; d_call: TRBD1; clone_size: -; v_call: TRBV2; cdr3_nt: TGTGCCAGCAGTGGAGCGCTCCTGGACAGGAAGAACTATGGCTACACCTTC; cdr3_aa: CASSGALLDRKNYGYTF
j_call: TRBJ2-7; d_call: TRBD2; clone_size: many; v_call: TRBV28; cdr3_nt: TGTGCCAGCAGTATAACCTCCGGGACTAGCGGGTCCGACGAGCAGTACTTC; cdr3_aa: CASSITSGTSGSDEQYF
j_call: TRBJ2-7; d_call: TRBD1; clone_size: -; v_call: TRBV29-1; cdr3_nt: TGCAGCGTTTCGAGACAGGGGGTATACGAGCAGTACTTC; cdr3_aa: CSVSRQGVYEQYF
j_call: TRBJ2-2; d_call: -; clone_size: -; v_call: TRBV15; cdr3_nt: TGTGCCACCAGCCGAAACCCAGGGGACACCAGGGAGCTGTTTTTT; cdr3_aa: CATSRNPGDTRELFF
j_call: TRBJ1-1; d_call: -; clone_size: few; v_call: TRBV30; cdr3_nt: TGTGCCTGGAGGGGATTGGGGCCCGAAGCTTTCTTT; cdr3_aa: CAWRGLGPEAFF
j_call: TRBJ2-7; d_call: TRBD2; clone_size: -; v_call: TRBV29-1; cdr3_nt: TGCAGCGTTGAGTTCGGGAGGGGCGAGCAGTACTTC; cdr3_aa: CSVEFGRGEQYF
j_call: TRBJ2-7; d_call: TRBD1; clone_size: few; v_call: TRBV6-1; cdr3_nt: TGTGCCAGCAGACCATACAGGGGTGCCTACGAGCAGTACTTC; cdr3_aa: CASRPYRGAYEQYF
j_call: TRBJ1-2; d_call: -; clone_size: -; v_call: TRBV6-1; cdr3_nt: TGTGCCAGCAGTGAACAGTTCGGGGTTCGCGGCTACACCTTC; cdr3_aa: CASSEQFGVRGYTF
j_call: TRBJ1-2; d_call: -; clone_size: few; v_call: TRBV28; cdr3_nt: TGTGCCAGCAGTTTAGCCTGTGGCTACACCTTC; cdr3_aa: CASSLACGYTF
j_call: TRBJ1-5; d_call: -; clone_size: -; v_call: TRBV25-1; cdr3_nt: TGTGCCAGCGCCCAGACAGGTACCAATCAGCCCCAGCATTTT; cdr3_aa: CASAQTGTNQPQHF
j_call: TRBJ2-2; d_call: TRBD2; clone_size: few; v_call: TRBV20-1; cdr3_nt: TGCAGTGCTAGACCTTTCGAGGGACTAGCGGGATCCGGGGAGCTGTTTTTT; cdr3_aa: CSARPFEGLAGSGELFF
j_call: TRBJ2-7; d_call: -; clone_size: -; v_call: TRBV12-3/TRBV12-4; cdr3_nt: TGTGCCAGCAGCGTAGTGGTCGAAGGGACATCGGTCTTGTACTACGAGCAGTACTTC; cdr3_aa: CASSVVVEGTSVLYYEQYF
j_call: TRBJ2-5; d_call: TRBD1; clone_size: many; v_call: TRBV2; cdr3_nt: TGTGCCAGCAGTGGACAGGGGGCGGGGGAGACCCAGTACTTC; cdr3_aa: CASSGQGAGETQYF
j_call: TRBJ2-5; d_call: -; clone_size: -; v_call: TRBV29-1; cdr3_nt: TGCAGCGTCGGCACCTGGGAGACCCAGTACTTC; cdr3_aa: CSVGTWETQYF
j_call: TRBJ1-1; d_call: TRBD1; clone_size: -; v_call: TRBV7-2; cdr3_nt: TGTGCCAGCAGCTCCTACAGGGGAACGAGCACTGAAGCTTTCTTT; cdr3_aa: CASSSYRGTSTEAFF
j_call: TRBJ2-3; d_call: -; clone_size: -; v_call: TRBV7-9; cdr3_nt: TGTGCCAGCGGACACGGAGGCACAGATACGCAGTATTTT; cdr3_aa: CASGHGGTDTQYF
j_call: TRBJ2-4; d_call: -; clone_size: -; v_call: TRBV11-2; cdr3_nt: TGTGCCAGCAGCCGCTCTGGGGGGATAGCCAAAAACATTCAGTACTTC; cdr3_aa: CASSRSGGIAKNIQYF
j_call: TRBJ2-2; d_call: -; clone_size: -; v_call: TRBV3-1; cdr3_nt: TGTGCCAGCAGCCAAGAAAGGATTCTCACCGGGGAGCTGCTTTTT; cdr3_aa: CASSQERILTGELLF
j_call: TRBJ2-7; d_call: TRBD2; clone_size: -; v_call: TRBV29-1; cdr3_nt: TGCAGCGTTGAAACCGGGACTACCGCTTACGAGCAGTACTTC; cdr3_aa: CSVETGTTAYEQYF
j_call: TRBJ2-2; d_call: TRBD1; clone_size: many; v_call: TRBV12-3/TRBV12-4; cdr3_nt: TGTGCCAGCAGCCCTATCTTCGGGACAGGGAACGGGGAGCTGTTTTTT; cdr3_aa: CASSPIFGTGNGELFF
j_call: TRBJ2-7; d_call: -; clone_size: many; v_call: TRBV20-1; cdr3_nt: TGCAGTGCTCTGGTCGGAACCTACGAGCAGTACTTC; cdr3_aa: CSALVGTYEQYF
j_call: TRBJ2-5; d_call: -; clone_size: few; v_call: TRBV7-9; cdr3_nt: TGTGCCAGCAGCTTCACTATCGAACAAGAGACCCAGTACTTC; cdr3_aa: CASSFTIEQETQYF
j_call: TRBJ1-2; d_call: -; clone_size: -; v_call: TRBV27; cdr3_nt: TGTGCCAGCAGTCTCACGGCAGCCGCTAACTATGGCTACACCTTC; cdr3_aa: CASSLTAAANYGYTF
j_call: TRBJ1-1; d_call: -; clone_size: many; v_call: TRBV7-2; cdr3_nt: TGTGCCAGCAGCCAGAGGGTTGGGACTGAAGCTTTCTTT; cdr3_aa: CASSQRVGTEAFF
j_call: TRBJ2-2; d_call: -; clone_size: -; v_call: TRBV28; cdr3_nt: TGTGCCAGCAGTTACTACCCTTTGAAGGGGGCCGGGGAGCTGTTTTTT; cdr3_aa: CASSYYPLKGAGELFF
j_call: TRBJ2-7; d_call: -; clone_size: many; v_call: TRBV29-1; cdr3_nt: TGCAGCGTTGCGGGGGGCGCTACCTACGAGCAGTACTTC; cdr3_aa: CSVAGGATYEQYF
j_call: TRBJ1-1; d_call: -; clone_size: many; v_call: TRBV28; cdr3_nt: TGTGCCAGCAGCCTGGGGGGAGCAAACTCTGAAGCTTTCTTT; cdr3_aa: CASSLGGANSEAFF
j_call: TRBJ2-1; d_call: TRBD1; clone_size: -; v_call: TRBV15; cdr3_nt: TGTGCCACCAGCAGCACAACAGGGGCGAACAGCCACAATGAGCAGTTCTTC; cdr3_aa: CATSSTTGANSHNEQFF
j_call: TRBJ1-1; d_call: -; clone_size: few; v_call: TRBV3-1; cdr3_nt: TGTGCCAGCAGCCAACTTTTTGGCGGGCGGCCTCAAGCTTTCTTT; cdr3_aa: CASSQLFGGRPQAFF
j_call: TRBJ2-2; d_call: TRBD2; clone_size: -; v_call: TRBV10-3; cdr3_nt: TGTGCCATCAGAGAGGGACTAGCGGTAACCGGGGAGCTGTTTTTT; cdr3_aa: CAIREGLAVTGELFF
j_call: TRBJ2-1; d_call: TRBD2; clone_size: -; v_call: TRBV28; cdr3_nt: TGTGCCAGCAGTCAGGCGGGGCTAGCGGGAGGAGGTGAGCAGTTCTTC; cdr3_aa: CASSQAGLAGGGEQFF
j_call: TRBJ2-7; d_call: TRBD1; clone_size: many; v_call: TRBV7-2; cdr3_nt: TGTGCCAGCAGCCCCGGGACAGGGGTGGCCTACGAGCAGTACTTC; cdr3_aa: CASSPGTGVAYEQYF
j_call: TRBJ1-2; d_call: -; clone_size: -; v_call: TRBV7-2; cdr3_nt: TGTGCCAGCAGCTTGGCCGGGACTGGGAACTATGGCTACACCTTC; cdr3_aa: CASSLAGTGNYGYTF
j_call: TRBJ1-5; d_call: -; clone_size: many; v_call: TRBV28; cdr3_nt: TGTGCCAGCAGGACCCACAGAGGATATCAGCCCCAGCATTTT; cdr3_aa: CASRTHRGYQPQHF
j_call: TRBJ2-2; d_call: -; clone_size: many; v_call: TRBV2; cdr3_nt: TGTGCCAGCAGAAACGGTGGCACCGGGGAGCTGTTTTTT; cdr3_aa: CASRNGGTGELFF
j_call: TRBJ1-3; d_call: -; clone_size: -; v_call: TRBV6-1; cdr3_nt: TGTGCCAGCAGTCCTAGGGACTCTGGAAACACCATATATTTT; cdr3_aa: CASSPRDSGNTIYF
j_call: TRBJ1-3; d_call: -; clone_size: few; v_call: TRBV12-3/TRBV12-4; cdr3_nt: TGTGCCAGCAACCATCTCCGGTACGGAAACACCATATATTTT; cdr3_aa: CASNHLRYGNTIYF
j_call: TRBJ2-1; d_call: TRBD1; clone_size: -; v_call: TRBV11-2; cdr3_nt: TGTGCCAGCAGCCTCCGGGACAGGGGGCGAAATGAGCAGCTCTTC; cdr3_aa: CASSLRDRGRNEQLF
j_call: TRBJ2-3; d_call: -; clone_size: few; v_call: TRBV27; cdr3_nt: TGTGCCAGTAGACGGGGCAGGGTGCTTACAGATACGCAGTATTTT; cdr3_aa: CASRRGRVLTDTQYF
j_call: TRBJ2-7; d_call: -; clone_size: few; v_call: TRBV12-3/TRBV12-4; cdr3_nt: TGTGCCAGCAGCGCCTCGATGGGGTACGAGCAGTACTTC; cdr3_aa: CASSASMGYEQYF
j_call: TRBJ2-7; d_call: -; clone_size: many; v_call: TRBV6-2/TRBV6-3; cdr3_nt: TGTGCCAGCAGTTACGTGGCCTCCGAGCAGTACTTC; cdr3_aa: CASSYVASEQYF
j_call: TRBJ2-7; d_call: TRBD2; clone_size: few; v_call: TRBV29-1; cdr3_nt: TGCAGCGTTGAAGTTCCAGCCCCTAGCGGGAGTATATACGAGCAGTACTTC; cdr3_aa: CSVEVPAPSGSIYEQYF
j_call: TRBJ1-1; d_call: TRBD1; clone_size: -; v_call: TRBV19; cdr3_nt: TGTGCCAGTCAAAAACAGGGGCGGCCTGAAGCTTTCTTT; cdr3_aa: CASQKQGRPEAFF
j_call: TRBJ1-2; d_call: TRBD1; clone_size: many; v_call: TRBV30; cdr3_nt: TGTGCCTGGAAGGACAGGGGGCGGAACTATGGCTACACCTTC; cdr3_aa: CAWKDRGRNYGYTF
j_call: TRBJ2-5; d_call: -; clone_size: -; v_call: TRBV19; cdr3_nt: TGTGCCAGTAGTAGGGGAGGTAGTCACAGGGAGACCCAGTACTTC; cdr3_aa: CASSRGGSHRETQYF
j_call: TRBJ2-7; d_call: -; clone_size: many; v_call: TRBV28; cdr3_nt: TGTGCCAGCAGCCGAAGGGGTTCCTACGAGCAGTACTTC; cdr3_aa: CASSRRGSYEQYF